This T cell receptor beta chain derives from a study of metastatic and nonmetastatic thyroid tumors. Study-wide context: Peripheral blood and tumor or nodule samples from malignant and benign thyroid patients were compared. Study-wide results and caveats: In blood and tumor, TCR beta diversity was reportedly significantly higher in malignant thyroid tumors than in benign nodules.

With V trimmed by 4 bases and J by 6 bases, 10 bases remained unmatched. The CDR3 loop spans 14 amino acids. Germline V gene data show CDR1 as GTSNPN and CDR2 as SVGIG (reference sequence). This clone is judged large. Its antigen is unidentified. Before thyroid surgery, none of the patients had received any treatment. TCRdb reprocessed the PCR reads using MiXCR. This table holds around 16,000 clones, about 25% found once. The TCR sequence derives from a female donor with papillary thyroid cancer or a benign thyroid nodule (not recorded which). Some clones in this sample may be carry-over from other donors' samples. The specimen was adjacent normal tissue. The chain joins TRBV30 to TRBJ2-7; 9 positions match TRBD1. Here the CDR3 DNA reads TGTGCCTGGAATTGGGACAGGGTAAACAGCGAGCAGTACTTC. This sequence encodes CAWNWDRVNSEQYF.